The 9 T cell receptor beta chains listed next were all sequenced from one sample in a study of response to subunit inactivated influenza vaccine. TCRdb analysed the RT-PCR reads with MiXCR anew, one entry per CDR3 protein. Found here are about 610,000 distinct CDR3 sequences, 13% to 15% of them singletons; the top ten hold more than 9.5%. Specimen: PBMCs from blood, collected 12 days after vaccination. These receptors originate from a man in his fifties who received an inactivated influenza vaccine.

The chain links TRBV24-1 to TRBJ2-7, with D maybe TRBD1 (6 bases). CDR3 size: 14 residues. V was cut by 3 bases and J by 2 bases, with 10 bases left in between. Per the germline V gene, CDR1 is KGHDR and CDR2 is SFDVKD. DNA of the CDR3: TGTGCCACCAGTGATGCAAGGGGGACCTACGAGCAGTACTTC. It yields the protein CATSDARGTYEQYF.

This chain links TRBV6-5 with TRBJ2-7; no reliable D call. Germline V gene data show CDR1 as MNHEY and CDR2 as SVGAGI. The CDR3 is 13 residues long. The V end lost 2 bases, the J end lost 1 base, and 6 bases lay between the germline ends. The DNA of the CDR3 is TGTGCCAGCAGTTACCGGTATTCCTACGAGCAGTACTTC. Encoded protein: CASSYRYSYEQYF.

The chain has TRBV5-1 and TRBJ1-6; no firm D call. Germline V gene lookup returns CDR1 SGHRS and CDR2 YFSETQ. CDR3 length: 13 amino acids. With 0 bases removed from V and 6 bases from J, the gap between germline ends came to 4 bases. The CDR3 sequence: CASSLDVNSPLHF. The DNA for the CDR3 is TGCGCCAGCAGCTTGGATGTTAATTCACCCCTCCACTTT.

The chain carries TRBV14 and TRBJ2-3; no firm D call. Germline V gives CDR1 SGHDN, CDR2 FVKESK. The CDR3 extends over 14 amino acids. Trimming left V 1 base short and J 4 bases short, with 9 bases between. The CDR3 nucleotides read TGTGCCAGCAGCCAAGCTCTGATCGCAGATACGCAGTATTTT. Amino acids: CASSQALIADTQYF.

In its sample, this clonotype was seen a few times. The J gene is TRBJ2-1, the V gene TRBV9, with TRBD2 matching 8 bases. V lost 4 bases, J lost 6 bases, and 6 bases stayed unmatched. The CDR3 contains 14 residues. The germline V gene has CDR1 SGDLS and CDR2 YYNGEE. CDR3 in amino acids: CASSPISGTNEQFF. DNA of the CDR3: TGTGCCAGCAGCCCGATTAGCGGGACCAATGAGCAGTTCTTC.

There are a few counts of this clonotype. This chain uses TRBV7-9 with TRBJ2-1; D gene unclear. Germline CDR1 reads SEHNR; CDR2 reads FQNEAQ (reference sequence). With 5 bases removed from V and 9 bases from J, the gap between germline ends came to 11 bases. This CDR3 comprises 12 residues. The CDR3: CASSLARLEQFF. The DNA for the CDR3 is TGTGCCAGCAGCCTGGCTAGACTTGAGCAGTTCTTC.

This clonotype was seen more than once but under ten times. This chain links TRBV7-2 with TRBJ2-7; a possible D gene is TRBD2 (7 bases). The CDR3 is made up of 14 amino acids. V gave up 2 bases and J gave up 4 bases, with 12 bases separating them. The germline V gene encodes CDR1 SGHTA and CDR2 FQGNSA. CDR3 protein: CASSLPGGPYEQYF. The CDR3 DNA follows: TGTGCCAGCAGCTTACCGGGGGGCCCATACGAGCAGTACTTC.

The chain uses TRBV12-3 or TRBV12-4 and TRBJ1-5, with TRBD1 as a possible D gene (5 bases). The CDR3 loop spans 13 amino acids. V was trimmed by 3 bases and J by 11 bases, leaving 14 bases between them. Written as DNA, the CDR3 is TGTGCCAGCAGTTTTCGGGGGGGAGTGACCCAGCATTTT. Encoded protein: CASSFRGGVTQHF.

In regard to this clonotype: At one end, the junction sequence differs from germline, possibly due to a read error. V is TRBV7-7 and J is TRBJ2-3; D call uncertain. Germline-derived CDR1 and CDR2 are SSHAT and FNYEAQ (reference sequence). This CDR3 is 13 amino acids long. The DNA of the CDR3 is TGTGCTAGCAGAGCCCGGGCAGAGGATACGCAGTATTTT. This translates into CASRARAEDTQYF. Full variable domain (outside the CDR3, taken from reference TRBV7-7 and TRBJ2-3): GAGVSQSPRYKVTKRGQDVTLRCDPISSHATLYWYQQALGQGPEFLTYFNYEAQPDKSGLPSDRFSAERPEGSISTLTIQRTEQRDSAMYRCASRARAEDTQYFGPGTRLTVL.